The 18 T cell receptor beta chains below all came from one sample that was sequenced in a study of CD8 T cells in Susac syndrome. With random hexamers, reverse transcription was performed on roughly 0.5 to 1 ug of RNA. TCRdb independently ran MiXCR on the immunoSEQ multiplex PCR reads; one entry per CDR3 protein. The table has approximately 170,000 distinct CDR3 sequences, approximately 94% seen once. Sequenced input: CD4+ T cells from PBMCs. The receptors derive from a human donor with multiple sclerosis.

CDR3 in DNA: TGCAGCGCCATCGGGGGGTATGCAGATACGCAGTATTTT. It is translated as CSAIGGYADTQYF. This sequence joins TRBV29-1 and TRBJ2-3; 7 bases align to TRBD2. From germline, CDR1 is SQVTM and CDR2 ANQGSEA. The CDR3 covers 13 residues. Trimming cost V 7 bases and J 4 bases; bases outside gene matches: 8.

This chain uses TRBV4-1 with TRBJ2-2, with 9 nucleotides matching TRBD2. Germline CDR1 and CDR2: MGHRA and YSYEKL. V shed 8 bases and J 1 base; nucleotides not matched to a gene: 2. This CDR3 spans 14 amino acids. This CDR3 reads CASRGRGNTGELFF. The CDR3 DNA reads as TGCGCCAGCCGCGGGAGGGGGAACACCGGGGAGCTGTTTTTT.

V and J are TRBV7-2 and TRBJ2-7, with D possibly being TRBD1 (6 bases). The CDR3 has 15 residues. Germline CDR1 reads SGHTA; CDR2 reads FQGNSA. Trimming took off 1 base at V and 2 bases at J, with 12 bases between the two ends. DNA for the CDR3: TGTGCCAGCAGCTTAGAGTTACAGGGTCCCTACGAGCAGTACTTC. It yields the protein CASSLELQGPYEQYF.

This chain connects TRBV19 to TRBJ2-3; 8 bases match TRBD2. The CDR3 is 14 residues long. Losses at the gene ends were 5 bases for V and 5 bases for J; bases not matched to a gene: 6. The germline V gene has CDR1 LNHDA and CDR2 SQIVND (reference sequence). This CDR3 reads CASSFASGQDTQYF. The CDR3 DNA reads as TGTGCCAGTAGTTTTGCTAGCGGGCAAGATACGCAGTATTTT.

This chain uses TRBV4-2 with TRBJ2-1, with 15 bases aligning to TRBD2. The J segment lost 7 bases and the V segment lost 6 bases, leaving 7 bases of the junction unmatched. Germline values: CDR1 LGHNA, CDR2 YNFKEQ. CDR3 size: 16 residues. The CDR3 DNA is TGTGCCAGCAGATCCGCGGGACTAGCGGGAGGTAATGAGCAGTTCTTC. It is translated as CASRSAGLAGGNEQFF.

The rearrangement joins TRBV28 to TRBJ2-7, with D maybe TRBD1 (6 bases). Looked up from germline, CDR1 is MDHEN and CDR2 is SYDVKM. V dropped 6 bases and J dropped 1 base, with 13 bases sitting between them. The CDR3 has 14 amino acids. The DNA for the CDR3 is TGTGCCAGCAGGCGGACAGCGATTTCCTACGAGCAGTACTTC. Translating it yields CASRRTAISYEQYF.

This chain connects TRBV12-3 or TRBV12-4 to TRBJ2-3; unclear D gene. Trimming cost V 6 bases and J 0 bases, with 16 bases left between them. This CDR3 has 16 amino acids. The CDR3 DNA sequence: TGTGCCAGCAGCCCACCGTCCAGCGTTAGCACAGATACGCAGTATTTT. Amino acid sequence: CASSPPSSVSTDTQYF.

The V gene is TRBV6-5, the J gene TRBJ2-7, with D perhaps TRBD2 (5 bases). Looked up from germline, CDR1 is MNHEY and CDR2 is SVGAGI. The CDR3 length is 13 residues. V was cut by 9 bases and J by 2 bases, with 14 bases left in between. CDR3 residues: CASRRERPYEQYF. CDR3 nucleotide sequence: TGTGCCAGTCGTAGGGAGAGGCCCTACGAGCAGTACTTC.

The chain is built from TRBV7-2 and TRBJ2-3; tentative D call: TRBD1 (5 bases). Germline V gives CDR1 SGHTA, CDR2 FQGNSA. The CDR3 spans 15 residues. Deletions cut 1 base from V and 4 bases from J, with 12 bases between. The CDR3 spells CASSLVRQGSDTQYF. Here the CDR3 DNA reads TGTGCCAGCAGCTTAGTGAGGCAGGGTTCAGATACGCAGTATTTT. Full variable domain (missing parts from reference TRBV7-2 and TRBJ2-3): GAGVSQSPSNKVTEKGKDVELRCDPISGHTALYWYRQSLGQGLEFLIYFQGNSAPDKSGLPSDRFSAERTGGSVSTLTIQRTQQEDSAVYLCASSLVRQGSDTQYFGPGTRLTVL.

This clonotype was recorded only once. The V call is TRBV30, the J call TRBJ1-3; D possibly corresponds to TRBD1 (5 bases). Germline V gene lookup returns CDR1 GTSNPN and CDR2 SVGIG (reference sequence). CDR3 length equals 16 residues. The V end lost 0 bases, the J end lost 0 bases, and 12 bases lay between the germline ends. The CDR3 reads CAWSVSGAGSGNTIYF. The DNA of the CDR3 is TGTGCCTGGAGTGTATCTGGGGCCGGCTCTGGAAACACCATATATTTT. Supplemented by reference TRBV30 and TRBJ1-3, the full variable domain reads SQTIHQWPATLVQPVGSPLSLECTVEGTSNPNLYWYRQAAGRGLQLLFYSVGIGQISSEVPQNLSASRPQDRQFILSSKKLLLSDSGFYLCAWSVSGAGSGNTIYFGEGSWLTVV.

This sequence joins TRBV28 and TRBJ2-1; D is uncertain. Germline-derived CDR1 and CDR2 are MDHEN and SYDVKM. CDR3 length: 13 amino acids. Trimming stripped 5 bases from V and 7 bases from J, with 12 bases between. The CDR3 coding sequence is TGTGCCAGCAGTGCCTTAATCATAAATGAGCAGTTCTTC. Translated: CASSALIINEQFF.

The CDR3 DNA follows: TGTGCCAGCAGTTTATCTATGCGGGGCGGCTATGGCTACACCTTC. Protein product: CASSLSMRGGYGYTF. The rearrangement joins TRBV27 to TRBJ1-2; D may be TRBD1 (5 bases). The CDR3 contains 15 residues. V was trimmed by 0 bases and J by 4 bases, leaving 12 bases between them. Germline V gene sequence: CDR1 MNHEY, CDR2 SMNVEV (reference sequence).

The CDR3 sequence: CASSLVLPGANVLTF. The CDR3 DNA reads TGTGCCAGTTCCCTCGTGCTCCCTGGGGCCAACGTCCTGACTTTC. The V gene is TRBV19, the J gene TRBJ2-6; D call uncertain. Germline assignment: CDR1 LNHDA and CDR2 SQIVND (reference sequence). The CDR3 has 15 residues. V was shortened by 8 bases and J by 2 bases, with 13 bases between the two germline ends.

V and J are TRBV5-4 and TRBJ2-1; 8 bases map to TRBD2. Per germline, CDR1 SGHNT and CDR2 YYREEE (reference sequence). This CDR3 has 15 residues. V lost 5 bases, J lost 6 bases, and 10 bases stayed unmatched. The CDR3 bases are TGTGCCAGCAGGGACGGGACTAGGAGTCGCAATGAGCAGTTCTTC. Translated: CASRDGTRSRNEQFF.

The V call is TRBV5-4, the J call TRBJ1-2, with unresolved D. The CDR3 spans 15 residues. V was shortened by 0 bases and J by 4 bases, with 13 bases between the two germline ends. The germline CDR1 and CDR2 sequences are SGHNT and YYREEE (reference sequence). The DNA of the CDR3 is TGTGCCAGCAGCTTGGACACGACCTATCTCTATGGCTACACCTTC. It yields the protein CASSLDTTYLYGYTF.

CDR3: CASSEGQWIRGTQYF. The CDR3, as DNA: TGTGCCAGCAGTGAAGGACAGTGGATTAGGGGGACCCAGTACTTC. The rearrangement uses TRBV2 and TRBJ2-5; possible D gene TRBD1, 5 bases. The CDR3 runs 15 residues. The ends were cut back, 1 base at V and 7 bases at J, with 16 bases in the middle. The germline CDR1 and CDR2 sequences are SNHLY and FYNNEI.

The chain combines TRBV29-1 with TRBJ2-3; D ambiguous. Germline CDR1 is SQVTM and CDR2 is ANQGSEA. This CDR3 is 14 amino acids long. V dropped 8 bases and J dropped 5 bases, with 20 bases sitting between them. The CDR3 is CSSQRVDRLDTQYF. The CDR3 bases are TGCAGCTCCCAAAGGGTGGACCGCCTAGATACGCAGTATTTT.

V usage is TRBV29-1 and J usage is TRBJ1-3; D not resolved. V was clipped by 5 bases and J by 0 bases, with 8 bases between them. CDR1 SQVTM and CDR2 ANQGSEA come from the germline V gene. The CDR3 is made up of 13 amino acids. CDR3 amino acids: CSVRTSSGNTIYF. CDR3 DNA sequence: TGCAGCGTTCGTACGAGCTCTGGAAACACCATATATTTT.